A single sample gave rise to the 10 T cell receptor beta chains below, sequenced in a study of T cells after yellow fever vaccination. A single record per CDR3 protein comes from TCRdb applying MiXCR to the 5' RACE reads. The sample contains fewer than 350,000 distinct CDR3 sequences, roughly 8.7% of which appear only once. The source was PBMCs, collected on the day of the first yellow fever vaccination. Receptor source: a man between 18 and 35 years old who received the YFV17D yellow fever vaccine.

The CDR3 coding sequence is TGTGCCAGCAGCGTAGCCCCGGGGGGCGAGGAGACCCAGTACTTC. This codes for CASSVAPGGEETQYF. This chain links TRBV9 with TRBJ2-5; the D gene is possibly TRBD2 (7 bases). V was pared by 0 bases and J by 5 bases, with 14 bases between. CDR3 length equals 15 residues. Germline CDR1 and CDR2: SGDLS and YYNGEE.

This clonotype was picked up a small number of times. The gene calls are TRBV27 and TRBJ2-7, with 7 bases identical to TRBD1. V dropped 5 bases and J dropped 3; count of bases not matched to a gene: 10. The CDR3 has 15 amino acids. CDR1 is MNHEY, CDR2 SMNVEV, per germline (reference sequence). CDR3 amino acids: CASSLRQGWSYEQYF. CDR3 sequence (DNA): TGTGCCAGCAGTCTTCGACAGGGATGGAGCTACGAGCAGTACTTC.

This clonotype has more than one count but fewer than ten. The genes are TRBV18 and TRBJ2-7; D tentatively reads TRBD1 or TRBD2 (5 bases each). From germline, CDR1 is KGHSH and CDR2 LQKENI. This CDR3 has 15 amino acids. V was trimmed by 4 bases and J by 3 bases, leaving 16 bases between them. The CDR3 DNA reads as TGTGCCAGCTCACGGGAAGGGACGGCAGACTACGAGCAGTACTTC. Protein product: CASSREGTADYEQYF.

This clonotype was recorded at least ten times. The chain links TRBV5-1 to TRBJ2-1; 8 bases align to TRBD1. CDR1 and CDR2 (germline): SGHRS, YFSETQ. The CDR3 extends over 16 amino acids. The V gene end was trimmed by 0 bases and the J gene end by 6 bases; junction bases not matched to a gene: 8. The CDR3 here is CASSLGLGTGGNEQFF. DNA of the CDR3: TGCGCCAGCAGCTTGGGGTTGGGGACAGGTGGCAATGAGCAGTTCTTC. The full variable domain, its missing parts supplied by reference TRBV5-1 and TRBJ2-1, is KAGVTQTPRYLIKTRGQQVTLSCSPISGHRSVSWYQQTPGQGLQFLFEYFSETQRNKGNFPGRFSGRQFSNSRSEMNVSTLELGDSALYLCASSLGLGTGGNEQFFGPGTRLTVL.

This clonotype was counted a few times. CDR3 DNA: TGTGCCAGCAGTTTACGGGCGGGGGTTAGGTCTGAGCAGTTCTTC. It encodes CASSLRAGVRSEQFF. This rearrangement joins TRBV27 to TRBJ2-1; TRBD2 agrees at 7 bases. Losses at the gene ends were 2 bases for V and 9 bases for J; bases not matched to a gene: 10. The CDR3 covers 15 residues. CDR1 is MNHEY, CDR2 SMNVEV, per germline (reference sequence).

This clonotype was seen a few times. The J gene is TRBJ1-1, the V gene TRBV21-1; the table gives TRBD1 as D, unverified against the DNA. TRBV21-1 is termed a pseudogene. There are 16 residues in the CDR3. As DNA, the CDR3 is TGTGCCAGCAGCAACCCCGGGACAGGGAAGAACACTGAAGCTTTCTTT. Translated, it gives CASSNPGTGKNTEAFF.

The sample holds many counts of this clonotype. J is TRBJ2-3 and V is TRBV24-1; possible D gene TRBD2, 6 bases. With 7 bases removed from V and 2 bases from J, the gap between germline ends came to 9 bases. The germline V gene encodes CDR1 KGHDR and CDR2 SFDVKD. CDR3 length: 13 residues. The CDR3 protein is CATRGGVTDTQYF. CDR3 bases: TGTGCCACCAGGGGAGGAGTCACAGATACGCAGTATTTT.

CDR3 amino acids: CASSLGHQGQPQHF. The CDR3 DNA sequence: TGCGCCAGCAGCCTAGGACACCAGGGGCAGCCCCAGCATTTT. V usage is TRBV5-1 and J usage is TRBJ1-5; tentative D call: TRBD1 (6 bases). The length of the CDR3 is 14 residues. V dropped 4 bases and J dropped 7 bases, with 15 bases sitting between them. Looked up from germline, CDR1 is SGHRS and CDR2 is YFSETQ.

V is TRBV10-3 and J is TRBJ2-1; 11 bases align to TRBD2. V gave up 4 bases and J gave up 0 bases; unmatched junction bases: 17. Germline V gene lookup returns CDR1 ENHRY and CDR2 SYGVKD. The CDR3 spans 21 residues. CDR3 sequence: CAISVYRLRLAGLSSYNEQFF. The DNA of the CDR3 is TGTGCCATCAGTGTATACCGGTTGAGACTAGCGGGGCTAAGCTCCTACAATGAGCAGTTCTTC.

The CDR3 is CASDWGGPLSSGNTIYF. In nucleotides, the CDR3 is TGTGCTAGTGACTGGGGAGGGCCATTAAGCTCTGGAAACACCATATATTTT. The chain carries TRBV12-5 and TRBJ1-3; D is ambiguous. The ends were cut back, 7 bases at V and 0 bases at J, with 19 bases in the middle. There are 17 residues in the CDR3. Germline V gene lookup returns CDR1 LGHNT and CDR2 FRNRAP. The full variable domain, its missing parts supplied by reference TRBV12-5 and TRBJ1-3, is DARVTQTPRHKVTEMGQEVTMRCQPILGHNTVFWYRQTMMQGLELLAYFRNRAPLDDSGMPKDRFSAEMPDATLATLKIQPSEPRDSAVYFCASDWGGPLSSGNTIYFGEGSWLTVV.